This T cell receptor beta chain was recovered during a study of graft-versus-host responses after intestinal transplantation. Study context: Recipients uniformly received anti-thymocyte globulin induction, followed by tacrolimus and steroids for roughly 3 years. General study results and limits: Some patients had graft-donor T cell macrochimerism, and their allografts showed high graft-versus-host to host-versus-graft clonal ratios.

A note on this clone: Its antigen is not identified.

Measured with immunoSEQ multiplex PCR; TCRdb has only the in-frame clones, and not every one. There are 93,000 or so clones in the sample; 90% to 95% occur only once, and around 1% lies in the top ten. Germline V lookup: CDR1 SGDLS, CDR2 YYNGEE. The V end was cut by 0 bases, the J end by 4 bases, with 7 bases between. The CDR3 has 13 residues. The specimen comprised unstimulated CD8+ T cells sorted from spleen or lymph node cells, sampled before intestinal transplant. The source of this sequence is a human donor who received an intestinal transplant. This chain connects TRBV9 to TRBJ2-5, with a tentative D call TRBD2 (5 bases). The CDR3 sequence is CASSVGTGETQYF. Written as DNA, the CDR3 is TGTGCCAGCAGCGTAGGGACTGGAGAGACCCAGTACTTC.